This T cell receptor beta chain was identified during a study of blood T cells in healthy people across ages. Study-wide results and caveats: The donors' CMV status was not determined, possibly confounding changes in expanded clonotypes.

Combining a sample-barcoded 5' primer with a J-beta primer mix, a second PCR ran for about 7 to 11 cycles. TCRdb reprocessed the 5' RACE reads with MiXCR, giving one entry per CDR3 protein. The repertoire holds 1,800,000 or so distinct CDR3 sequences, with 39% as singletons. This CDR3 region has 13 residues. Germline CDR1 reads ENHRY; CDR2 reads SYGVKD. Trimming removed 11 bases at V and 2 bases at J, with 15 bases between. To note about this clonotype: Its antigen remains unknown.

Sequencing was carried out using blood. The chain joins TRBV10-3 to TRBJ2-5, with D possibly matching TRBD2 (5 bases). The receptor was isolated from a human donor in good health. The CDR3 region is CAFFRRRQETQYF. CDR3 nucleotide sequence: TGTGCCTTTTTCCGCCGGAGGCAAGAGACCCAGTACTTC.